This T cell receptor beta chain derives from a study of T cells in Graves' hyperthyroidism and ophthalmopathy. Trimming removed 3 bases at V and 0 bases at J, with 15 bases between. The CDR3 contains 16 residues. Regions amplified from RNA transcripts were the TCR beta CDR3 regions. HTBI primers drove first-round RT-PCR of the TCR CDR3. TCRdb re-analysed the multiplex PCR reads in MiXCR, keeping a single row per CDR3 protein. The sample lists approximately 600,000 distinct CDR3 sequences; 12% to 15% were seen once. This clonotype was picked up many times. This receptor was taken from a woman between 18 and 30 years old with Graves' ophthalmopathy. The chain links TRBV12-3 or TRBV12-4 to TRBJ2-7; no clear D. Sequences were obtained from blood. For the CDR3, the DNA is TGTGCCAGCAGTTTCGGGCCCGGGTACAGCTCCTACGAGCAGTACTTC. Its translation is CASSFGPGYSSYEQYF.